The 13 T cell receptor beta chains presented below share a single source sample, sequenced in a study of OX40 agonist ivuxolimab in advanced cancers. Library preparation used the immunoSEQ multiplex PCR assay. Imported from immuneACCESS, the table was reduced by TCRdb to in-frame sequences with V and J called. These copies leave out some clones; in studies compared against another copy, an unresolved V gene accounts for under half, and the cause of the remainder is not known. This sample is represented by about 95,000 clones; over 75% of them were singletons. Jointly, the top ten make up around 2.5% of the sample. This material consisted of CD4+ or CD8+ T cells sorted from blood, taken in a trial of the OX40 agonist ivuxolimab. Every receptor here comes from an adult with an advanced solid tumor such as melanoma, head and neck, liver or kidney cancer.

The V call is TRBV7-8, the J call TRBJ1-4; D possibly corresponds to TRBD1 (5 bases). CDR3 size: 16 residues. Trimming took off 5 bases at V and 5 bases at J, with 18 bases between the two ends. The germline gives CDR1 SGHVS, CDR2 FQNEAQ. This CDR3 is CASSPSRWGENEKLFF. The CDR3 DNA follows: TGTGCCAGCAGCCCATCTCGGTGGGGGGAAAATGAAAAACTGTTTTTT.

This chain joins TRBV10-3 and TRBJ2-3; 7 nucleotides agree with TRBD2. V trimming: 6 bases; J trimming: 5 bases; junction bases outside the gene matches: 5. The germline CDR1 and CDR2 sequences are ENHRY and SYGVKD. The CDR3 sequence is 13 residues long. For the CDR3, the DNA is TGTGCCATCAGGAGAGCGGGGAAAGATACGCAGTATTTT. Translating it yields CAIRRAGKDTQYF.

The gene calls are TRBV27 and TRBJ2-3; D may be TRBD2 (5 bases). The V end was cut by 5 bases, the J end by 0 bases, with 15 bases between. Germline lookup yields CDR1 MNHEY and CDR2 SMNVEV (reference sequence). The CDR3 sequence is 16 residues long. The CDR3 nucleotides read TGTGCCAGCAGTCAGCGGAGCCAACCGAGCACAGATACGCAGTATTTT. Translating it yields CASSQRSQPSTDTQYF.

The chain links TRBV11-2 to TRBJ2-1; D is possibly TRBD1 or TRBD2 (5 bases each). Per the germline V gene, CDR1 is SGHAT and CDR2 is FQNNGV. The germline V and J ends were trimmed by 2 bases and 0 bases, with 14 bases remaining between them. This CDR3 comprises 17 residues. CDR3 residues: CASSLPSGRDSYNEQFF. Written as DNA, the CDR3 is TGTGCCAGCAGCTTACCGAGCGGCAGGGACTCCTACAATGAGCAGTTCTTC.

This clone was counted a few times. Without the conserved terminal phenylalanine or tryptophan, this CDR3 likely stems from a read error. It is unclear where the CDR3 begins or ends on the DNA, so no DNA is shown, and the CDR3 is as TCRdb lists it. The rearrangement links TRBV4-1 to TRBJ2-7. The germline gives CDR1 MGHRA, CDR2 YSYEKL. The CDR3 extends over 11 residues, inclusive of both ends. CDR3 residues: CASSQDSARPQ.

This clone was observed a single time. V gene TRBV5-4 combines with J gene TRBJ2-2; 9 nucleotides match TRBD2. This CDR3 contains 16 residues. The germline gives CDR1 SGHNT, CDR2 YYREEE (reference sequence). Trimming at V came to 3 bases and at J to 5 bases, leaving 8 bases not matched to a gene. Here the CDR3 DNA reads TGTGCCAGCAGCTCATTAGCGGGAGAAATAACCGGGGAGCTGTTTTTT. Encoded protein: CASSSLAGEITGELFF. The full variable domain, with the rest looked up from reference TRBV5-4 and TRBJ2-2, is ETGVTQSPTHLIKTRGQQVTLRCSSQSGHNTVSWYQQALGQGPQFIFQYYREEENGRGNFPPRFSGLQFPNYSSELNVNALELDDSALYLCASSSLAGEITGELFFGEGSRLTVL.

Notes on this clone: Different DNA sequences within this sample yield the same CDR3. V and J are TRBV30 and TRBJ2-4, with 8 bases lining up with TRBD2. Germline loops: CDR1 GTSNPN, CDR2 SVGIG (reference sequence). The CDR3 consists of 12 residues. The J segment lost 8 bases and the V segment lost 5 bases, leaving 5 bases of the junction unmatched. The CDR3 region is CAWGTGGDIQYF. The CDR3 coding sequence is TGTGCCTGGGGGACGGGGGGGGACATTCAGTACTTC.

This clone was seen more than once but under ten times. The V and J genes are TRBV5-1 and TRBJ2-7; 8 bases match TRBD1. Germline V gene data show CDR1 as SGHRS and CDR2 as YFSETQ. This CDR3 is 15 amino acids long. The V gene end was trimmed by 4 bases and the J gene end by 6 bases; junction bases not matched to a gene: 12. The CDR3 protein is CASSEIDRGGSEQYF. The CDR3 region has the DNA TGCGCCAGCAGCGAGATAGACAGGGGAGGAAGCGAGCAGTACTTC.

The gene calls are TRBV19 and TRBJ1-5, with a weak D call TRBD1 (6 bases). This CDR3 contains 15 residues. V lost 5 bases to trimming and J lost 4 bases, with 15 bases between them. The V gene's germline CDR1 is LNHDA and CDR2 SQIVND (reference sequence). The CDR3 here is CASSALQGTNQPQHF. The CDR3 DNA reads TGTGCCAGTAGTGCTTTACAGGGAACGAATCAGCCCCAGCATTTT.

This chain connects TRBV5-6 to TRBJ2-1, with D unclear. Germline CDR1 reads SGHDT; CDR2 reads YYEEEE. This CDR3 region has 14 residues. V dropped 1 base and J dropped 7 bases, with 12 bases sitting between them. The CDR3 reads CASSLPTTGNEQFF. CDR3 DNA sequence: TGTGCCAGCAGCTTGCCCACCACGGGTAATGAGCAGTTCTTC.

The chain's CDR3 is CSVGGGLNTEAFF. DNA for the CDR3: TGCAGCGTTGGAGGTGGGTTGAACACTGAAGCTTTCTTT. V is TRBV29-1 and J is TRBJ1-1; D ambiguous. CDR3 size: 13 residues. The ends were cut back, 4 bases at V and 0 bases at J, with 9 bases in the middle. Germline CDR1 reads SQVTM; CDR2 reads ANQGSEA.

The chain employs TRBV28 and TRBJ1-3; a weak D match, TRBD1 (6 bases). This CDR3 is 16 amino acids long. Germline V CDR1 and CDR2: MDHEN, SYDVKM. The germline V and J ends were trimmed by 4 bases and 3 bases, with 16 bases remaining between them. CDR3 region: CASSSSRGAGGNTIYF. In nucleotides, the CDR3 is TGTGCCAGCAGTTCCTCTAGGGGGGCCGGTGGAAACACCATATATTTT.

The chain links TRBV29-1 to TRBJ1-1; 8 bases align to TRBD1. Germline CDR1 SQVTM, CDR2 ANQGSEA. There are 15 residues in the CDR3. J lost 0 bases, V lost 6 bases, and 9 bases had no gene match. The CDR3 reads CSVTFGTGMNTEAFF. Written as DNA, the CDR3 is TGCAGCGTGACTTTCGGGACAGGAATGAACACTGAAGCTTTCTTT.